This TCR beta chain derives from a study of shared clonotypes between healthy human individuals (dated by TCRdb to 2020 to 2022). For the wider study: A few men and a couple of women, aged 18 to 49 years, made up the cohort. Blood TCR repertoires of about 5 healthy adults were deeply sequenced to estimate repertoire size and the extent of clonotype sharing between individuals. Libraries were prepared and TCR repertoires were sequenced by different laboratories using diverse techniques, in order to increase sequencing depth and limit assay-specific biases. Per donor, leukapheresis produced somewhere between about 0.94 and 8.9 billion PBMCs. For each donor, three plates each were used for CD4 naive and CD4 memory, two plates were used for CD8 naive, and one plate was used for CD8 memory.

As concerns this clone: No cognate antigen has been identified for it. No base qualities exist here, and no much larger clone lies one base off it.

CDR3 length: 13 amino acids, cysteine to phenylalanine. The DNA shown is the 39-base CDR3, in frame from base 1. CDR1 and CDR2 are drawn from the germline V gene: MNHNS, SASEGT. Compared with germline, V lacks 8 bases and J lacks 4 bases; bases without a gene match: 7. Broader findings and caveats from the paper: When a handful of donors were compared, the shared fraction of clonotypes was about 5% for naive CD4, 3.5% for naive CD8, 2.3% for memory CD4, and 0.4% for memory CD8. Because the study included a small number of donors, the genetic and exposure-history diversity represented was limited. Rarefaction of sorted-subset datasets indicated incomplete sequencing despite the large sequencing depth. Sampling was restricted to blood, and TCR repertoires in tissue are likely to differ from TCR repertoires in blood. Pairwise subsampling led to the expectation that sequencing depth would affect the degree of clonotype sharing among donors. Higher generation probabilities were observed for clonotypes shared by all four sorted-subset donors than for non-shared clonotypes. Naive subsets generally had larger estimated clonotype richness than memory subsets.

Using the deep immunoSEQ assay, TCR CDR3 regions were amplified from genomic DNA by multiplex PCR. For each cell subset, the extracted genomic DNA was distributed evenly across all wells of several immunoSEQ 96-well plates, and each plate served as one replicate. For sorted subsets, each replicate PCR was loaded with 200 ng genomic DNA, equivalent to roughly 30,000 T cell genomes. Purified libraries were quantified with a Qubit 3.0 fluorometer, sized on a Bioanalyzer 2100, and re-quantified with the KAPA Library Quantification kit. Every immunoSEQ 96-well plate was sequenced on a dedicated single-read 150-cycle Illumina NextSeq 550 flow cell. The authors' pipeline ran thus. The immunoSEQ output contained only junctional sequences without quality scores, so filtering could not match that applied to full-length reads. To assign V/J genes and CDR3, sequences were annotated against IMGT germline references using PyIR, a Python wrapper for IgBLAST v1.9. Any read was removed if the V/J assignment was weak (E-value above 1e-6), the CDR3 was missing, or the read contained stop codons, out-of-frame junctions, or ambiguous translated residues. V3J clonotypes were defined as sequences sharing the same inferred V gene, J gene, and CDR3 amino acid sequence. Percentage overlap between repertoires was calculated by dividing the number of shared unique clonotypes by the size of the smaller repertoire. Richness of each repertoire was evaluated using RTK rarefaction, the Chao1 estimator, and Recon v2.1 estimates of unobserved clonotypes. Generation probabilities were computed with OLGA for all TCRbeta clonotypes obtained by the gDNA method from several donors. This is the immuneACCESS table as TCRdb keeps it, with only in-frame sequences that have V and J called. A part of the clones is gone; compared with another copy, unresolved V genes explain less than half, and the rest is unexplained. That table is the source of V, J and clone size, and D and trimming were worked out from the DNA. This sample has about 1 million clones in its table, and 60% to 80% of those were observed once. The top ten clones comprise over 1.3% of the sample.

Donors were healthy HIV-negative adults with no recently reported acute infections or vaccinations. Every donor was a Caucasian adult living in Nashville, Tennessee, USA. CD4+ T cells were enriched by magnetic negative selection, after which naive cells were positively selected on CD45RA and the negative fraction was taken as the memory subset. Blood was obtained by leukapheresis, after which PBMCs were separated by Ficoll-Histopaque density gradient centrifugation and cryopreserved in liquid nitrogen vapor phase. Analytical flow cytometry was used to check the purity and quantity of every magnetically sorted T cell population. Genomic DNA was isolated from each sorted fraction and quantified by UV absorbance on a Nanodrop 2000c.

This TCR was sampled from a man younger than 35 in good health. The sample taken for sequencing was memory CD4+ T cells sorted from blood. The sample's cell subset or site label is to be understood as: CD45RA-negative fraction. This chain is built from TRBV6-1 and TRBJ2-5; a stretch of 7 junction bases matches TRBD1. The nucleotide sequence is given as TGTGCCAGCGGCCCCGACAGGGCAGAGACCCAGTACTTC. Translated, this gives CASGPDRAETQYF.